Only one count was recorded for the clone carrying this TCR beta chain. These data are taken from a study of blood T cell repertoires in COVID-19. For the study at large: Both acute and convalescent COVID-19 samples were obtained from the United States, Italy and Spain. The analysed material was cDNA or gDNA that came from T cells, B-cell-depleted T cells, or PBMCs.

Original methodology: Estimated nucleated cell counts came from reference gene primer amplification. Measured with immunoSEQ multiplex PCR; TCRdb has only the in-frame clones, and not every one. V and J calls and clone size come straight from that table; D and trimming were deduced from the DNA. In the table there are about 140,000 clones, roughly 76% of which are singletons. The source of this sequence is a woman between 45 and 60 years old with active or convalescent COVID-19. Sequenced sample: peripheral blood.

CDR3 residues: CASSSWTSGSKYEQYF. Written as DNA, the CDR3 is TGTGCCAGCAGCTCTTGGACTAGCGGGAGTAAATACGAGCAGTACTTC. V usage is TRBV7-8 and J usage is TRBJ2-7; TRBD2 matches 13 bases. There are 16 residues in the CDR3. V gave up 4 bases and J gave up 4 bases; unmatched junction bases: 7. Germline V gene data show CDR1 as SGHVS and CDR2 as FQNEAQ.